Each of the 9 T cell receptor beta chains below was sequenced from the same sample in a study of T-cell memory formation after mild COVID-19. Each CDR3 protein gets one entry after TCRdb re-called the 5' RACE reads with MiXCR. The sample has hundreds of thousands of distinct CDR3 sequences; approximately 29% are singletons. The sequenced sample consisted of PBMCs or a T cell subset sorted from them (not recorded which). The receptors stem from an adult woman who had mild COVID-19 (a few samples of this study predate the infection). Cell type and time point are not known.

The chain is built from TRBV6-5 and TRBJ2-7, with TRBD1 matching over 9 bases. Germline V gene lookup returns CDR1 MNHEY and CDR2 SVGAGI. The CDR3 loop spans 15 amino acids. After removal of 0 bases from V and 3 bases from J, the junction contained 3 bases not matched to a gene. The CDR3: CASSYSGTGNYEQYF. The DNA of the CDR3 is TGTGCCAGCAGTTACTCCGGGACAGGGAACTACGAGCAGTACTTC.

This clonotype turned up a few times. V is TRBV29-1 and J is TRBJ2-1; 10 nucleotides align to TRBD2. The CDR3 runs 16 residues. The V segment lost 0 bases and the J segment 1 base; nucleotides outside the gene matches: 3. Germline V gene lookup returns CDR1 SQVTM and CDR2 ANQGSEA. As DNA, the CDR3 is TGCAGCGTTGAAGAGACTAGCGGGCCTTCCTACAATGAGCAGTTCTTC. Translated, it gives CSVEETSGPSYNEQFF.

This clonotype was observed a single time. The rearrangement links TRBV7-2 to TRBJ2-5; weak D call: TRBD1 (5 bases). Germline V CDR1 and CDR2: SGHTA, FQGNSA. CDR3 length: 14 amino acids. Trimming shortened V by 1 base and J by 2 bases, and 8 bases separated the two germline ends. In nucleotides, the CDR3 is TGTGCCAGCAGCTTAGTCAGGGATCAAGAGACCCAGTACTTC. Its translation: CASSLVRDQETQYF.

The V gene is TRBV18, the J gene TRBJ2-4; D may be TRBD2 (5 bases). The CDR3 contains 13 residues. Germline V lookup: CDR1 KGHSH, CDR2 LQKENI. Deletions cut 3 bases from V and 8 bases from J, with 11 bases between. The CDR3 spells CASSPGREDIQYF. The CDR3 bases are TGTGCCAGCTCACCCGGACGGGAAGACATTCAGTACTTC.

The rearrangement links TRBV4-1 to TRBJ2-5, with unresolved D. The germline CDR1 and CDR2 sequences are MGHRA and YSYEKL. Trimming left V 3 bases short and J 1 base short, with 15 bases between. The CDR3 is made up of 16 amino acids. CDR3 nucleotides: TGCGCCAGCAGCCATCTCCCGGCGGAATCCCAAGAGACCCAGTACTTC. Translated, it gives CASSHLPAESQETQYF.

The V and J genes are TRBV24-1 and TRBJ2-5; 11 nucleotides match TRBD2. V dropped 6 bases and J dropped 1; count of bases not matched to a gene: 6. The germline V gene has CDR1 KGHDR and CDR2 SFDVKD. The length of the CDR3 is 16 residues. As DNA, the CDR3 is TGTGCCACCAGTTTGGGACTAGCGGCCGCCCAAGAGACCCAGTACTTC. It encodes CATSLGLAAAQETQYF.

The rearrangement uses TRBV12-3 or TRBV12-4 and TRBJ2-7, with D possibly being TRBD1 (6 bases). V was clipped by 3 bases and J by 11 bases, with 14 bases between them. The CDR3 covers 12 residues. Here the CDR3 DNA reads TGTGCCAGCAGTTTTGTAGGGGGAAAGGAGTACTTC. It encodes CASSFVGGKEYF.

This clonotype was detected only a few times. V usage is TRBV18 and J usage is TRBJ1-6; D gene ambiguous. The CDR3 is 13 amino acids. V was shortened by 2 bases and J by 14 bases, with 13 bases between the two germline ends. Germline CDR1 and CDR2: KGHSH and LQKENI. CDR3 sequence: CASSPDAGGTLHF. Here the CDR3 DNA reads TGTGCCAGCTCACCAGACGCAGGCGGAACCCTCCACTTT. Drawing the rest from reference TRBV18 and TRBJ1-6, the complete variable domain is NAGVMQNPRHLVRRRGQEARLRCSPMKGHSHVYWYRQLPEEGLKFMVYLQKENIIDESGMPKERFSAEFPKEGPSILRIQQVVRGDSAAYFCASSPDAGGTLHFGNGTRLTVT.

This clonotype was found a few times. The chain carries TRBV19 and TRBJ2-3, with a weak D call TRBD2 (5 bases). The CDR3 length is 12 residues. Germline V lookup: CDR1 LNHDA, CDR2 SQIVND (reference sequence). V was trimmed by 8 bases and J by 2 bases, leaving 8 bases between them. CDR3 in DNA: TGTGCCAGTGGGAGAAACACAGATACGCAGTATTTT. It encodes CASGRNTDTQYF.